This passage covers 17 T cell receptor beta chains from one sample sequenced in a study of control samples from healthy donors and cancer patients. Clones were sequenced by immunoSEQ multiplex PCR, and TCRdb holds only the in-frame ones, with some missing. The sample lists approximately 100,000 clones, 86% seen once, with 20% to 25% in the top ten. Sequenced sample: blood. Source of these receptors: a man aged 25 to 40 in good health.

The rearrangement uses TRBV6-5 and TRBJ2-7; a possible D gene is TRBD2 (7 bases). Germline values: CDR1 MNHEY, CDR2 SVGAGI. Between the trimmed V and J ends, which lost 7 bases and 7 bases, there was a span of 20 bases. The CDR3 runs 14 residues. DNA for the CDR3: TGTGCCAGCACCTTAGGGGGGGTTGCCGGGGAGCAGTACTTC. Protein sequence: CASTLGGVAGEQYF.

This clone has just one count. J is TRBJ1-2 and V is TRBV19; 8 bases align to TRBD1. Germline values: CDR1 LNHDA, CDR2 SQIVND (reference sequence). The CDR3 has 13 amino acids. The ends lost 5 bases at V and 8 bases at J; junction bases unmatched: 7. The CDR3 DNA reads TGTGCCAGTAGTGCCAGGGGGCGCCACGGCTACACCTTC. Amino acid sequence: CASSARGRHGYTF.

The rearrangement joins TRBV5-6 to TRBJ1-1, with TRBD1 as a possible D gene (6 bases). Trimming cost V 3 bases and J 1 base, with 13 bases left between them. The CDR3 has 15 residues. Germline CDR1 reads SGHDT; CDR2 reads YYEEEE. This CDR3 reads CASSWAPGANTEAFF. In DNA, the CDR3 is TGTGCCAGCAGCTGGGCCCCGGGGGCGAACACTGAAGCTTTCTTT.

The chain is built from TRBV6-5 and TRBJ2-3; 7 bases line up with TRBD1. CDR3 length: 16 amino acids. CDR1 and CDR2 from the germline V gene are MNHEY and SVGAGI. After removal of 1 base from V and 0 bases from J, the junction contained 4 bases not matched to a gene. The CDR3 protein is CASSYWTGLSTDTQYF. CDR3 DNA sequence: TGTGCCAGCAGTTACTGGACAGGCCTTAGCACAGATACGCAGTATTTT.

The chain joins TRBV18 to TRBJ1-2; 10 nucleotides align to TRBD1. The CDR3 extends over 14 amino acids. Per germline, CDR1 KGHSH and CDR2 LQKENI. J was trimmed by 4 bases and V by 3 bases; bases with no gene match: 2. The CDR3 region has the DNA TGTGCCAGCTCACCGGGACAGGGGAGCTATGGCTACACCTTC. Residues: CASSPGQGSYGYTF.

This clone was detected only once. The chain recombines TRBV7-3 with TRBJ2-3, with D tentatively TRBD2 (7 bases). Deletions cut 2 bases from V and 6 bases from J, with 15 bases between. From germline, CDR1 is SGHTA and CDR2 FQGTGA. This CDR3 comprises 15 residues. CDR3 bases: TGTGCCAGCAGCTTAGCGGGGGCGAATAGGGATACGCAGTATTTT. This encodes CASSLAGANRDTQYF.

This clone was observed once. The chain carries TRBV19 and TRBJ2-3; the D is unclear. Germline assignment: CDR1 LNHDA and CDR2 SQIVND (reference sequence). Trimming left V 4 bases short and J 6 bases short, with 8 bases between. The CDR3 contains 12 residues. The CDR3, as DNA: TGTGCCAGTAGTAGGAGTAGGGATACGCAGTATTTT. Its translation: CASSRSRDTQYF.

This clone appeared a few times. The genes are TRBV5-1 and TRBJ1-1; D not resolved. This CDR3 is built from 14 residues. Trimming took 0 bases from V and 7 from J, leaving 13 bases between them. The germline CDR1 and CDR2 sequences are SGHRS and YFSETQ. CDR3 sequence: CASSLEGPKGEAFF. CDR3 nucleotides: TGCGCCAGCAGCTTGGAGGGCCCCAAAGGTGAAGCTTTCTTT.

The rearrangement joins TRBV9 to TRBJ1-1, with TRBD1 matching 8 bases. Germline loops: CDR1 SGDLS, CDR2 YYNGEE. Losses at the gene ends were 5 bases for V and 1 base for J; bases not matched to a gene: 7. This CDR3 spans 15 amino acids. CDR3 residues: CASSETGTGNTEAFF. The CDR3 bases are TGTGCCAGCAGTGAAACCGGGACAGGGAACACTGAAGCTTTCTTT. Complete variable domain (other parts from reference TRBV9 and TRBJ1-1): DSGVTQTPKHLITATGQRVTLRCSPRSGDLSVYWYQQSLDQGLQFLIQYYNGEERAKGNILERFSAQQFPDLHSELNLSSLELGDSALYFCASSETGTGNTEAFFGQGTRLTVV.

A single count supports this clone. The J gene is TRBJ2-5, the V gene TRBV24-1, with 9 bases aligning to TRBD1. CDR3 length equals 14 residues. The V and J ends lost 7 bases and 0 bases, in that order; junction bases with no gene match: 2. Per germline, CDR1 KGHDR and CDR2 SFDVKD. This CDR3 reads CATRQGANQETQYF. As DNA, the CDR3 is TGTGCCACCAGACAGGGGGCCAACCAAGAGACCCAGTACTTC.

The chain couples TRBV24-1 to TRBJ1-6; D possibly corresponds to TRBD1 (5 bases). Germline V lookup: CDR1 KGHDR, CDR2 SFDVKD. Trimming shortened V by 4 bases and J by 5 bases, and 11 bases separated the two germline ends. CDR3 length equals 15 residues. CDR3 nucleotides: TGTGCCACCAGTGACCCGGACACGGATAATTCACCCCTCCACTTT. As protein: CATSDPDTDNSPLHF.

The rearrangement joins TRBV7-2 to TRBJ2-7; 10 bases line up with TRBD2. The length of the CDR3 is 14 residues. CDR1 SGHTA and CDR2 FQGNSA come from the germline V gene. The ends lost 6 bases at V and 3 bases at J; junction bases unmatched: 5. For the CDR3, the DNA is TGTGCCAGCAGAATAGCGGGGGGCTTCTACGAGCAGTACTTC. It encodes CASRIAGGFYEQYF.

The rearrangement joins TRBV5-4 to TRBJ1-2; D is perhaps TRBD1 (6 bases). The CDR3 sequence is 13 residues long. Germline values: CDR1 SGHNT, CDR2 YYREEE (reference sequence). Trimming removed 0 bases from V and 8 bases from J, with 11 bases in between. CDR3 residues: CASSLDSQGGYTF. The CDR3 DNA reads TGTGCCAGCAGCTTGGACAGTCAGGGGGGCTACACCTTC.

The gene calls are TRBV6-5 and TRBJ2-1; 8 bases fit TRBD2. V was clipped by 7 bases and J by 5 bases; unmatched bases: 10. Germline V gives CDR1 MNHEY, CDR2 SVGAGI. The CDR3 runs to 15 residues. The CDR3 reads CASTLAGQGNNEQFF. For the CDR3, the DNA is TGTGCCAGCACCCTAGCGGGCCAGGGGAACAATGAGCAGTTCTTC.

This clone was seen a single time. The chain has TRBV5-1 and TRBJ2-7; 8 positions match TRBD2. V shed 3 bases and J 2 bases; nucleotides not matched to a gene: 4. CDR3 length: 14 residues. Germline loops: CDR1 SGHRS, CDR2 YFSETQ. For the CDR3, the DNA is TGCGCCAGCAGCTCCGGGACTAGAGCCTACGAGCAGTACTTC. It yields the protein CASSSGTRAYEQYF.

The J gene is TRBJ1-4, the V gene TRBV27, with D perhaps TRBD1 (5 bases). This CDR3 has 18 amino acids. With 0 bases removed from V and 0 bases from J, the gap between germline ends came to 14 bases. The germline V gene encodes CDR1 MNHEY and CDR2 SMNVEV (reference sequence). This CDR3 is CASSLSSGLQATNEKLFF. In nucleotides, the CDR3 is TGTGCCAGCAGTTTATCAAGCGGGCTACAGGCAACTAATGAAAAACTGTTTTTT.

Written as DNA, the CDR3 is TGTGCCAGCAGCTTCATCGGGTCGAACACTGAAGCTTTCTTT. This translates into CASSFIGSNTEAFF. The chain carries TRBV7-6 and TRBJ1-1; D remains ambiguous. Trimming left V 3 bases short and J 1 base short, with 9 bases between. The CDR3 is 14 residues long. Germline-derived CDR1 and CDR2 are SGHVS and FNYEAQ.